Below, 25 T cell receptor beta chains from the same sample are listed, as sequenced in a study of blood T cell repertoires in COVID-19. The data were produced by immunoSEQ multiplex PCR, yet TCRdb's version contains in-frame clones alone and is incomplete. The sample records over 150,000 clones, approximately 80% being singletons. The sample consisted of PBMCs or T cells enriched from blood (not recorded which). These receptors came from a woman in her sixties or seventies who had recovered from COVID-19.

The rearrangement joins TRBV7-6 to TRBJ2-5, with TRBD1 as a possible D gene (5 bases). With 4 bases removed from V and 4 bases from J, the gap between germline ends came to 10 bases. The CDR3 consists of 13 residues. CDR1 is SGHVS, CDR2 FNYEAQ, per germline. The chain's CDR3 is CASSSNTGETQYF. The CDR3 DNA reads as TGTGCCAGCAGCTCGAATACAGGAGAGACCCAGTACTTC.

The CDR3 DNA reads as TGTGCCAGCCGCCGGGACAGGGGTTTGGAGACCCAGTACTTC. This gives the protein CASRRDRGLETQYF. This chain links TRBV18 with TRBJ2-5; 10 bases line up with TRBD1. J was trimmed by 5 bases and V by 8 bases; bases with no gene match: 8. This CDR3 has 14 residues. Germline V gives CDR1 KGHSH, CDR2 LQKENI.

This clone was observed a handful of times. This chain uses TRBV6-5 with TRBJ2-7; 7 nucleotides agree with TRBD2. V gave up 4 bases and J gave up 0 bases; unmatched junction bases: 6. This CDR3 region has 15 residues. The V gene's germline CDR1 is MNHEY and CDR2 SVGAGI. CDR3 amino acids: CASSFKAGSSYEQYF. The CDR3 DNA is TGTGCCAGCAGTTTCAAAGCGGGGAGCTCCTACGAGCAGTACTTC.

The V gene is TRBV9, the J gene TRBJ2-1; the D gene is possibly TRBD2 (6 bases). V lost 0 bases and J 8 bases, leaving 15 bases between the germline ends. CDR3 length: 15 amino acids. In germline, CDR1 is SGDLS, CDR2 YYNGEE. The CDR3: CASSVAGGREDEQFF. The CDR3 nucleotides read TGTGCCAGCAGCGTAGCTGGGGGTAGGGAGGATGAGCAGTTCTTC. The complete variable domain, with remaining parts taken from reference TRBV9 and TRBJ2-1, reads DSGVTQTPKHLITATGQRVTLRCSPRSGDLSVYWYQQSLDQGLQFLIQYYNGEERAKGNILERFSAQQFPDLHSELNLSSLELGDSALYFCASSVAGGREDEQFFGPGTRLTVL.

This chain uses TRBV9 with TRBJ2-1; TRBD2 agrees at 12 bases. The CDR3 is 15 amino acids. CDR1 is SGDLS and CDR2 is YYNGEE in the germline V gene. The trim removed 4 bases at V and 5 bases at J, leaving 4 bases unmatched. CDR3 coding DNA: TGTGCCAGCAGCATACTAGCGGGGGGCCACAATGAGCAGTTCTTC. Protein product: CASSILAGGHNEQFF.

This CDR3 reads CSVGTGSNQPQHF. The CDR3 DNA reads as TGCAGCGTGGGAACAGGGAGCAATCAGCCCCAGCATTTT. The J gene is TRBJ1-5, the V gene TRBV29-1; possible D gene TRBD1, 6 bases. Trimming took 6 bases from V and 1 from J, leaving 10 bases between them. CDR1 is SQVTM and CDR2 is ANQGSEA in the germline V gene. This CDR3 has 13 amino acids.

Notes on this clone: Other DNA sequences in the same sample also yield this CDR3. The J gene is TRBJ2-2, the V gene TRBV9, with unresolved D. The CDR3 runs to 14 residues. Germline V gene data show CDR1 as SGDLS and CDR2 as YYNGEE. Trimming removed 3 bases from V and 0 bases from J, with 6 bases in between. The CDR3 DNA is TGTGCCAGCAGCGCAAGCTCGAACACCGGGGAGCTGTTTTTT. It is translated as CASSASSNTGELFF.

The rearrangement links TRBV19 to TRBJ2-3, with 9 bases identical to TRBD2. Germline V CDR1 and CDR2: LNHDA, SQIVND (reference sequence). The length of the CDR3 is 17 residues. Trimming at V came to 6 bases and at J to 3 bases, leaving 13 bases not matched to a gene. The CDR3 sequence is CASRGRGGPKKTDTQYF. The CDR3 DNA reads as TGTGCCAGTAGAGGGCGGGGGGGCCCGAAGAAGACAGATACGCAGTATTTT.

J is TRBJ1-3 and V is TRBV11-2; 9 bases fit TRBD1. With 2 bases clipped from V and 0 bases from J, the junction kept 2 bases outside the gene matches. This CDR3 has 16 amino acids. The V gene's germline CDR1 is SGHAT and CDR2 FQNNGV. CDR3 sequence reads: CASSLMGQGSGNTIYF. The CDR3 coding sequence is TGTGCCAGCAGCTTAATGGGACAGGGCTCTGGAAACACCATATATTTT.

This clone came up once. The chain links TRBV10-3 to TRBJ2-5; 8 nucleotides align to TRBD1. Germline loops: CDR1 ENHRY, CDR2 SYGVKD. V lost 4 bases, J lost 3 bases, and 4 bases stayed unmatched. The CDR3 has 14 amino acids. CDR3 in DNA: TGTGCCATCAGTGCCTCGACAGGGGAAGAGACCCAGTACTTC. It yields the protein CAISASTGEETQYF.

This chain joins TRBV18 and TRBJ1-1; a weak D match, TRBD1 (5 bases). The CDR3 runs to 13 residues. Germline assignment: CDR1 KGHSH and CDR2 LQKENI. Deletions cut 1 base from V and 11 bases from J, with 14 bases between. CDR3 region: CASSPQSGGSAFF. CDR3 nucleotide sequence: TGTGCCAGCTCACCACAATCCGGGGGTAGCGCTTTCTTT.

The rearrangement uses TRBV15 and TRBJ2-6; maybe TRBD1 (6 bases). The CDR3 totals 17 residues. CDR1 and CDR2 from the germline V gene are LNHNV and YYDKDF (reference sequence). V gave up 11 bases and J gave up 2 bases, with 22 bases separating them. CDR3 in DNA: TGTGCCTCGGCGATCATGGGGGCGCGCCCTGGGGCCAACGTCCTGACTTTC. It encodes CASAIMGARPGANVLTF.

The table lists this clone with a few counts. The DNA for the CDR3 is TGTGCCAGCAGCGCGGCAGGGGGTGGCTATGGCTACACCTTC. Translated: CASSAAGGGYGYTF. V is TRBV9 and J is TRBJ1-2; 7 bases map to TRBD1. The length of the CDR3 is 14 residues. CDR1 is SGDLS, CDR2 YYNGEE, per germline. The J segment lost 4 bases and the V segment lost 3 bases, leaving 6 bases of the junction unmatched.

The V gene is TRBV6-5, the J gene TRBJ2-3, with 8 bases identical to TRBD2. Germline lookup yields CDR1 MNHEY and CDR2 SVGAGI. CDR3 length: 16 residues. V was clipped by 0 bases and J by 5 bases; unmatched bases: 7. The CDR3 spells CASSYSTGGAGDTQYF. Here the CDR3 DNA reads TGTGCCAGCAGTTACTCGACCGGGGGGGCAGGAGATACGCAGTATTTT.

This sequence joins TRBV7-9 and TRBJ1-1; 9 nucleotides align to TRBD1. This CDR3 spans 13 amino acids. V was pared by 4 bases and J by 6 bases, with 3 bases of the junction left unmatched. Germline CDR1 and CDR2: SEHNR and FQNEAQ (reference sequence). CDR3 sequence: CASSWDRVAEAFF. DNA of the CDR3: TGTGCCAGCAGCTGGGACAGGGTCGCTGAAGCTTTCTTT.

On this clone itself: Distinct nucleotide sequences in the sample also encode this CDR3. This chain connects TRBV18 to TRBJ1-5; maybe TRBD1 (6 bases). The CDR3 is made up of 13 amino acids. The V end lost 3 bases, the J end lost 5 bases, and 8 bases lay between the germline ends. The V gene's germline CDR1 is KGHSH and CDR2 LQKENI. The CDR3 DNA is TGTGCCAGCTCACCCCACAGGGATCAGCCCCAGCATTTT. Translating gives CASSPHRDQPQHF.

This rearrangement joins TRBV28 to TRBJ1-1, with D possibly TRBD1 on 6 matching bases. Deletions cut 5 bases from V and 0 bases from J, with 16 bases between. The CDR3 extends over 16 amino acids. Germline V lookup: CDR1 MDHEN, CDR2 SYDVKM. In DNA form, the CDR3 reads TGTGCCAGCAGTCCCCTGGGGAGGGGGGTGAACACTGAAGCTTTCTTT. The encoded protein is CASSPLGRGVNTEAFF.

CDR3 coding DNA: TGTGCCAGCCGGAGGAGTTTCGAAGAGACCCAGTACTTC. This sequence encodes CASRRSFEETQYF. The chain couples TRBV2 to TRBJ2-5, with D maybe TRBD2 (5 bases). Germline V gene data show CDR1 as SNHLY and CDR2 as FYNNEI. Trimming cost V 8 bases and J 3 bases, with 13 bases left between them. This CDR3 is 13 amino acids long.

The gene calls are TRBV11-2 and TRBJ2-7, with 7 positions matching TRBD2. The length of the CDR3 is 14 residues. The V and J ends lost 1 base and 2 bases, in that order; junction bases with no gene match: 2. Germline V gene sequence: CDR1 SGHAT, CDR2 FQNNGV. The CDR3 region is CASSLGAGPYEQYF. CDR3 nucleotide sequence: TGTGCCAGCAGCTTAGGAGCGGGGCCCTACGAGCAGTACTTC.

V is TRBV6-5 and J is TRBJ2-2, with 7 bases aligning to TRBD1. CDR3 size: 14 residues. In germline, CDR1 is MNHEY, CDR2 SVGAGI. With 10 bases clipped from V and 3 bases from J, the junction kept 8 bases outside the gene matches. In nucleotides, the CDR3 is TGTGCCACAAAGAGGGACAGCTACACCGGGGAGCTGTTTTTT. Protein: CATKRDSYTGELFF.

The chain is built from TRBV10-1 and TRBJ2-3; D might be TRBD2 (6 bases). Trimming removed 5 bases at V and 3 bases at J, with 15 bases between. The CDR3 is 15 residues long. Germline V gene data show CDR1 as WNHNN and CDR2 as SYGVQD (reference sequence). The CDR3 here is CASSQLARGTDTQYF. In DNA, the CDR3 is TGCGCCAGCAGTCAACTAGCCCGAGGTACAGATACGCAGTATTTT.

The chain couples TRBV7-2 to TRBJ2-7; 7 positions match TRBD1. Germline V gene data show CDR1 as SGHTA and CDR2 as FQGNSA. Trimming took 3 bases from V and 3 from J; bases not matched to a gene: 2. The CDR3 extends over 13 amino acids. For the CDR3, the DNA is TGTGCCAGCAGCTTCAACAGGGGCTACGAGCAGTACTTC. Its protein product is CASSFNRGYEQYF.

This clone was seen a handful of times. The chain couples TRBV5-1 to TRBJ2-6; D is perhaps TRBD1 (5 bases). CDR1 SGHRS and CDR2 YFSETQ come from the germline V gene. The ends were cut back, 0 bases at V and 4 bases at J, with 8 bases in the middle. This CDR3 comprises 15 residues. CDR3 protein: CASSLGRAGANVLTF. CDR3 in DNA: TGCGCCAGCAGCTTGGGCAGGGCAGGGGCCAACGTCCTGACTTTC.

The chain couples TRBV30 to TRBJ1-2; 7 bases align to TRBD1. Germline-derived CDR1 and CDR2 are GTSNPN and SVGIG (reference sequence). This CDR3 has 14 residues. V lost 0 bases and J lost 4; bases outside the gene matches: 5. In DNA form, the CDR3 reads TGTGCCTGGAGTGTCGAGGGGGCGTTCTATGGCTACACCTTC. Its protein product is CAWSVEGAFYGYTF.

J is TRBJ1-5 and V is TRBV19; no firm D call. This CDR3 has 15 residues. In germline, CDR1 is LNHDA, CDR2 SQIVND (reference sequence). Trimming removed 5 bases at V and 0 bases at J, with 11 bases between. The CDR3 region has the DNA TGTGCCAGTAGTCGGGAGGAGGCTAGCAATCAGCCCCAGCATTTT. Translating it yields CASSREEASNQPQHF.